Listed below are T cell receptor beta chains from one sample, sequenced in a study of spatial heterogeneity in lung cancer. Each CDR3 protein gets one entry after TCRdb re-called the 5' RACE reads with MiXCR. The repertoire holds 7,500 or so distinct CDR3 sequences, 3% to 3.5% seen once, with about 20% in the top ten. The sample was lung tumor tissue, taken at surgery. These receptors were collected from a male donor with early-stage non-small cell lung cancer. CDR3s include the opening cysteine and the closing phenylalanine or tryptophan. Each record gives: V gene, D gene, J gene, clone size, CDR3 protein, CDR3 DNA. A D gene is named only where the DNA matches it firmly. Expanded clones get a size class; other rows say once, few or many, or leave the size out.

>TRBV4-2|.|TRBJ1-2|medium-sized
CASSPPRPGDGYTF
TGTGCCAGCAGCCCCCCTCGGCCGGGAGATGGCTACACCTTC
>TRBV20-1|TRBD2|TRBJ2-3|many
CSASHGRQADTQYF
TGCAGTGCTAGTCACGGGAGGCAGGCAGATACGCAGTATTTT
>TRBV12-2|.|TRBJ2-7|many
CASRLNTPDPYEQYF
TGTGCAAGTCGCTTAAACACACCAGATCCCTACGAGCAGTACTTC
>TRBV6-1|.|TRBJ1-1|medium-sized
CASRPRLDTEAFF
TGTGCCAGCAGGCCCCGACTTGACACTGAAGCTTTCTTT
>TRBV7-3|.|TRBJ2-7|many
CASSLGVSYEQYF
TGTGCCAGCAGCTTAGGGGTCTCCTACGAGCAGTACTTC
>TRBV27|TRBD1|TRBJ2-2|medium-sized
CASRGQGGRELFF
TGTGCCAGTAGAGGACAGGGCGGGAGGGAGCTGTTTTTT
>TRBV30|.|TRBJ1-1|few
CAWTSGRSEAFF
TGTGCCTGGACTTCCGGCCGCTCTGAAGCTTTCTTT
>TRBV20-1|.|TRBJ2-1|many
CSARTPGARNEQFF
TGCAGTGCTAGAACCCCAGGGGCGAGGAATGAGCAGTTCTTC
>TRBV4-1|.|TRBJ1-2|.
CASMGYGGARYGDTF
TGCGCCAGCATGGGCTACGGGGGGGCGCGCTATGGCGACACCTTC
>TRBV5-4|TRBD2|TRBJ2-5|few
CASSSISGGAGETQYF
TGTGCCAGCAGCTCCATTAGCGGGGGGGCCGGGGAGACCCAGTACTTC
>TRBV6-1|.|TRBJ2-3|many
CASSEMWGAGDTQYF
TGTGCCAGCAGTGAAATGTGGGGGGCCGGAGATACGCAGTATTTT
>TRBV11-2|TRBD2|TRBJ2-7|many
CASSPLGLAGGPGEQYF
TGTGCCAGCAGCCCCTTGGGACTAGCGGGAGGGCCAGGCGAGCAGTACTTC
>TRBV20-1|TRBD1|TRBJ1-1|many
CSAYRGTEAFF
TGCAGTGCGTACAGGGGCACTGAAGCTTTCTTT
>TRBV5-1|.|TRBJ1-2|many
CASSPGWGRIGYTF
TGCGCCAGCAGCCCCGGGTGGGGGCGCATCGGCTACACCTTC
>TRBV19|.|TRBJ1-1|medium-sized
CASSTRRVNTEAFF
TGTGCCAGTAGTACGCGAAGGGTAAACACTGAAGCTTTCTTT
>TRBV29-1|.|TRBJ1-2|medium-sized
CSVEAPGEYGYTF
TGCAGCGTTGAAGCCCCAGGGGAGTATGGCTACACCTTC
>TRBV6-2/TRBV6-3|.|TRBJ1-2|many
CASRGYGYTF
TGTGCCAGCAGGGGCTATGGCTACACCTTC
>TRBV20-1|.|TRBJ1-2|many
CSARDRQGYGYTF
TGCAGTGCTAGAGATCGGCAGGGCTATGGCTACACCTTC
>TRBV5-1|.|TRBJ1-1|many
CASSLAGGSNEAFF
TGCGCCAGCAGCTTGGCCGGCGGTTCAAATGAAGCTTTCTTT
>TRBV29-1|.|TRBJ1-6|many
CSVGGGGDSPLHF
TGCAGCGTTGGAGGGGGGGGGGATTCACCCCTCCACTTT
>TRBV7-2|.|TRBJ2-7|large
CASSLSYEQYF
TGTGCCAGCAGCCTATCCTACGAGCAGTACTTC
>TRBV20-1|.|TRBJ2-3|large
CSARDEAGLSTDTQYF
TGCAGTGCTAGAGATGAGGCAGGACTAAGCACAGATACGCAGTATTTT
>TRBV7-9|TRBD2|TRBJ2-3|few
CASTLGLDGRTDTQYF
TGTGCCAGCACCCTGGGACTAGATGGCCGCACAGATACGCAGTATTTT
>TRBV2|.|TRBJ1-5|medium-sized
CASSEGTKPQHF
TGTGCCAGCAGTGAAGGGACAAAGCCCCAGCATTTT